The source of this TCR beta chain is a study of neoadjuvant anti-PD-1 for oral cavity cancer. Germline V gives CDR1 SGHTA, CDR2 FQGNSA. The V end lost 1 base, the J end lost 6 bases, and 9 bases lay between the germline ends. The CDR3 runs 13 residues. Time point meaning: after neoadjuvant nivolumab, at surgical resection. The assay was immunoSEQ multiplex PCR, and TCRdb's table has in-frame clones only and misses some. The sample gives about 10,000 clones, approximately 61% of which show up once; nearly 4.5% is in the top ten. The sample was PBMCs, taken after nivolumab (anti-PD-1) treatment. The clonotype was recovered from a person aged 40-85 years with oral cavity squamous cell carcinoma. The V call is TRBV7-2, the J call TRBJ1-2, with D tentatively TRBD1 (6 bases). DNA of the CDR3: TGTGCCAGCAGCTTAGGCAGGGGCGATGGCTACACCTTC. This gives the protein CASSLGRGDGYTF. The variable domain in full, with the rest retrieved from reference TRBV7-2 and TRBJ1-2, is GAGVSQSPSNKVTEKGKDVELRCDPISGHTALYWYRQSLGQGLEFLIYFQGNSAPDKSGLPSDRFSAERTGGSVSTLTIQRTQQEDSAVYLCASSLGRGDGYTFGSGTRLTVV.